This entry lists 10 T cell receptor beta chains sequenced from one sample in a study of blood T cell repertoires in COVID-19 (dated by TCRdb to the early 2020s). The library was built by means of the immunoSEQ multiplex PCR assay. The table comes from immuneACCESS by way of TCRdb, which keeps in-frame sequences with V and J called. Part of the clones is missing from these tables; in studies checked, under half for an unresolved V gene and the rest for unknown reasons. The sample table records around 170,000 clones; roughly 80% of these occur just once. Of the sample, approximately 6.1% is held by the ten largest clones. Material for sequencing was peripheral blood. The receptor set was obtained from a woman between 40 and 50 years old with acute or convalescent COVID-19.

The rearrangement links TRBV19 to TRBJ2-7, with 10 nucleotides matching TRBD2. The junction had 13 bases not matched to a gene; V was cut back by 6 bases and J by 11 bases. This CDR3 comprises 14 residues. The germline CDR1 and CDR2 sequences are LNHDA and SQIVND (reference sequence). CDR3 loop: CASSMLGLAGAKYF. As DNA, the CDR3 is TGTGCCAGTAGCATGCTCGGTCTAGCGGGAGCCAAGTACTTC. The complete variable domain, with remaining parts taken from reference TRBV19 and TRBJ2-7, reads DGGITQSPKYLFRKEGQNVTLSCEQNLNHDAMYWYRQDPGQGLRLIYYSQIVNDFQKGDIAEGYSVSREKKESFPLTVTSAQKNPTAFYLCASSMLGLAGAKYFGPGTRLTVT.

The chain is built from TRBV27 and TRBJ2-1; 12 positions agree with TRBD1. This CDR3 comprises 16 residues. After removal of 5 bases from V and 7 bases from J, the junction contained 9 bases not matched to a gene. In germline, CDR1 is MNHEY, CDR2 SMNVEV (reference sequence). This CDR3 is CASSASGTGGANEQFF. The DNA of the CDR3 is TGTGCCAGCAGTGCCTCCGGGACAGGGGGCGCGAATGAGCAGTTCTTC.

The chain combines TRBV27 with TRBJ2-1; D gene unclear. CDR3 length equals 17 residues. Trimming removed 4 bases at V and 5 bases at J, with 21 bases between. CDR1 MNHEY and CDR2 SMNVEV come from the germline V gene (reference sequence). Here the CDR3 reads CASSSFPFARGNNEQFF. The CDR3 nucleotides are TGTGCCAGCAGTTCCTTCCCCTTCGCTCGCGGCAACAATGAGCAGTTCTTC.

This chain joins TRBV28 and TRBJ2-5; the match to TRBD1 covers 7 bases. The V gene's germline CDR1 is MDHEN and CDR2 SYDVKM. The CDR3 loop spans 16 amino acids. The junction had 10 bases not matched to a gene; V was cut back by 3 bases and J by 3 bases. The CDR3 here is CASSLGDSLQKETQYF. The CDR3 nucleotides are TGTGCCAGCAGTTTGGGGGACAGCCTTCAAAAAGAGACCCAGTACTTC.

In its sample, this clone was seen a few times. This chain links TRBV11-2 with TRBJ1-2; 9 bases line up with TRBD1. Unmatched junction bases numbered 4, after V lost 0 bases and J lost 2 bases. The CDR3 loop spans 16 amino acids. The germline V gene has CDR1 SGHAT and CDR2 FQNNGV. CDR3 in DNA: TGTGCCAGCAGCTTAGAACAGGGGGCTCGAAACTATGGCTACACCTTC. The encoded protein is CASSLEQGARNYGYTF.

CDR3 loop: CAWSGHTGLVSNEQFF. CDR3 coding DNA: TGTGCCTGGAGTGGGCATACAGGGTTGGTCAGCAATGAGCAGTTCTTC. V gene TRBV30 combines with J gene TRBJ2-1, with D possibly matching TRBD1 (6 bases). CDR1 and CDR2 from the germline V gene are GTSNPN and SVGIG (reference sequence). This CDR3 is built from 16 residues. V was pared by 1 base and J by 6 bases, with 19 bases between.

The rearrangement links TRBV9 to TRBJ2-5, with D possibly matching TRBD2 (6 bases). Per the germline V gene, CDR1 is SGDLS and CDR2 is YYNGEE. V was pared by 3 bases and J by 3 bases, with 9 bases between. The length of the CDR3 is 13 residues. The CDR3 loop reads CASSARGEETQYF. The CDR3 DNA reads TGTGCCAGCAGCGCTCGCGGGGAAGAGACCCAGTACTTC.

The V gene is TRBV18, the J gene TRBJ1-2; D possibly corresponds to TRBD1 (5 bases). V was trimmed by 6 bases and J by 0 bases, leaving 11 bases between them. The CDR3 is 14 amino acids. Per germline, CDR1 KGHSH and CDR2 LQKENI. The CDR3 sequence is CASSLGPTNYGYTF. CDR3 coding DNA: TGTGCCAGCTCCCTGGGGCCAACTAACTATGGCTACACCTTC.

This chain links TRBV4-2 with TRBJ1-6, with 8 nucleotides matching TRBD1. There are 16 residues in the CDR3. CDR1 and CDR2 from the germline V gene are LGHNA and YNFKEQ. V was pared by 1 base and J by 9 bases, with 8 bases of the junction left unmatched. The CDR3 protein is CASSQARTGQGSPLHF. The CDR3 DNA follows: TGTGCCAGCAGCCAAGCCAGGACCGGACAGGGTTCACCCCTCCACTTT.

The chain has TRBV28 and TRBJ1-1; 8 positions match TRBD1. Germline CDR1 reads MDHEN; CDR2 reads SYDVKM. After removal of 6 bases from V and 3 bases from J, the junction contained 6 bases not matched to a gene. CDR3 size: 14 residues. The CDR3 protein is CASRPQTGDTEAFF. Written as DNA, the CDR3 is TGTGCCAGCAGGCCACAGACAGGGGACACTGAAGCTTTCTTT.